The sample holds one count of the clone carrying this TCR beta chain. Its antigen is unknown. This PCR relied on a set of 60 Vbeta primers and 13 Jbeta primers. Some clones are missing from TCRdb's copy, which holds only in-frame ones; the method was immunoSEQ multiplex PCR. The sample includes about 150,000 clones, 85% seen only once; the top ten take 1%. The sample comes from a study of cytomegalovirus exposure and HLA in healthy donors. For the study at large: From HLA-typed donors, an early data release held some 80 million unique TCRs.

Study results and caveats: It was confirmed in vitro that a few of the CMV-associated chains were specific for CMV antigens.

This receptor was obtained from a boy aged 2 to 10 in good health and CMV-seronegative. Sequencing was done on a sample of PBMCs.

CDR3 coding DNA: TGTGCCAGCAGCCCAGACGGTTACGGGGGCTACACCTTC. It encodes CASSPDGYGGYTF. The chain carries TRBV7-8 and TRBJ1-2; D not resolved. CDR3 length: 13 amino acids. From germline, CDR1 is SGHVS and CDR2 FQNEAQ. V was cut by 5 bases and J by 8 bases, with 15 bases left in between.